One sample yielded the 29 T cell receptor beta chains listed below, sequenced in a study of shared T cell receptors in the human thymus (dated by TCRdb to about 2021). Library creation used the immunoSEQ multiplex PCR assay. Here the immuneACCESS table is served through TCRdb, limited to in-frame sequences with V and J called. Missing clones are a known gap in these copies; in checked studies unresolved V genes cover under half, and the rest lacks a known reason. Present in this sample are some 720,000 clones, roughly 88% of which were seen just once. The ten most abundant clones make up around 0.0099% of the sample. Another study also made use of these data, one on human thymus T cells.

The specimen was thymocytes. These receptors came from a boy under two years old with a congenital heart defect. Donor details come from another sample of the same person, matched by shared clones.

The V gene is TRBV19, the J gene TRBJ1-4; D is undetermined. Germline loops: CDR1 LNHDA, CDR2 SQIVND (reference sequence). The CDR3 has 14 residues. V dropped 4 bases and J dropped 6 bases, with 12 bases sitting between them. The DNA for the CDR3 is TGTGCCAGTAGTAAGGCGGGGAGGGATGAAAAACTGTTTTTT. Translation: CASSKAGRDEKLFF. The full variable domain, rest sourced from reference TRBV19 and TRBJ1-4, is DGGITQSPKYLFRKEGQNVTLSCEQNLNHDAMYWYRQDPGQGLRLIYYSQIVNDFQKGDIAEGYSVSREKKESFPLTVTSAQKNPTAFYLCASSKAGRDEKLFFGSGTQLSVL.

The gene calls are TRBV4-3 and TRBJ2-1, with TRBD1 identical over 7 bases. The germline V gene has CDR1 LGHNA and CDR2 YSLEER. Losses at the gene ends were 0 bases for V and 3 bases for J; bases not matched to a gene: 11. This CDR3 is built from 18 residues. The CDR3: CASSQDEYGTVIYNEQFF. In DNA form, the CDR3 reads TGCGCCAGCAGCCAAGATGAGTACGGGACAGTTATCTACAATGAGCAGTTCTTC.

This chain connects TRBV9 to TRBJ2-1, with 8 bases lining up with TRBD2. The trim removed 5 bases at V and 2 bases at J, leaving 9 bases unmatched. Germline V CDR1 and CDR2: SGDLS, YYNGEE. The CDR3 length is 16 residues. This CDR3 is CASSENSGVPYNEQFF. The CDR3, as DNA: TGTGCCAGCAGTGAAAATAGCGGGGTACCCTACAATGAGCAGTTCTTC.

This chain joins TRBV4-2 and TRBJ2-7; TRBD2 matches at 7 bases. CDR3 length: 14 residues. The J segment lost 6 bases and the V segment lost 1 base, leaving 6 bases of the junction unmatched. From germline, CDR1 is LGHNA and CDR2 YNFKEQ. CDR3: CASSQGAGVPEQYF. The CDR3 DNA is TGTGCCAGCAGCCAAGGGGCGGGGGTGCCCGAGCAGTACTTC.

CDR3 in amino acids: CASSLGHLDNDGELFF. The CDR3 nucleotides are TGTGCCAGCAGCTTGGGGCATCTGGACAACGACGGGGAGCTGTTTTTT. The chain recombines TRBV7-9 with TRBJ2-2, with D maybe TRBD1 (5 bases). This CDR3 spans 16 amino acids. Germline V gives CDR1 SEHNR, CDR2 FQNEAQ (reference sequence). Trimming shortened V by 3 bases and J by 7 bases, and 18 bases separated the two germline ends.

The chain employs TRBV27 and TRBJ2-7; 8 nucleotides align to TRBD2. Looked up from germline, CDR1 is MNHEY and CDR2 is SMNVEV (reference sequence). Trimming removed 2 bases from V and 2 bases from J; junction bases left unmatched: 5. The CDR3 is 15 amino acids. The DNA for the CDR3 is TGTGCCAGCAGTTTAATCGGGGGGGTGGCCTACGAGCAGTACTTC. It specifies CASSLIGGVAYEQYF.

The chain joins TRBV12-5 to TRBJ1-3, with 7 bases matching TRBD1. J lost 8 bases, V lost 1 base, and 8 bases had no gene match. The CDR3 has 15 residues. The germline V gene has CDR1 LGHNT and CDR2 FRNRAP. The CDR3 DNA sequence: TGTGCTAGTGGTTTGGGACAGGGACTGAGGGACACCATATATTTT. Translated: CASGLGQGLRDTIYF.

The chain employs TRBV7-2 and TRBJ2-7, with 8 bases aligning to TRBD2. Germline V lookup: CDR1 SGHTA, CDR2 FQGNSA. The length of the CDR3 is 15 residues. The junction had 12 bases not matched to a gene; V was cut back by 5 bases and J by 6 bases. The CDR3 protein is CASSPTPGTRGEQYF. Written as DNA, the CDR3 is TGTGCCAGCAGCCCAACACCCGGGACTAGGGGCGAGCAGTACTTC.

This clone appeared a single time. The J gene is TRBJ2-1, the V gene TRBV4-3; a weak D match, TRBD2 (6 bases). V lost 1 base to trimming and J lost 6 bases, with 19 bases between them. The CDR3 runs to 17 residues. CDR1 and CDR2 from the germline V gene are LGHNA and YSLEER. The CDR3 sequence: CASSQGLTRKPPNEQFF. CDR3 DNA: TGCGCCAGCAGCCAAGGTTTGACTAGAAAGCCCCCCAATGAGCAGTTCTTC.

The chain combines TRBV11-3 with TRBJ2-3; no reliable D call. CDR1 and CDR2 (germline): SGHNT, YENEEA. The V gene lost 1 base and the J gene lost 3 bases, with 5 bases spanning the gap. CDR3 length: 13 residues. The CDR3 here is CASSLGRTDTQYF. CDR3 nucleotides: TGTGCCAGCAGCTTAGGGAGAACAGATACGCAGTATTTT.

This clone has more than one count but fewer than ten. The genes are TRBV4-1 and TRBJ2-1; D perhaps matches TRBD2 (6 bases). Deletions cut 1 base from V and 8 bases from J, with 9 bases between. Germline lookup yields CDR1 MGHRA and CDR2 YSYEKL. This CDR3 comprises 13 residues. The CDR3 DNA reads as TGCGCCAGCAGCCAAGTTCGCGGGGATGAGCAGTTCTTC. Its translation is CASSQVRGDEQFF.

The CDR3 DNA sequence: TGTGCCAGCAGTTCTCCTAGCGGGGGGGCCTACGAGCAGTACTTC. Residues: CASSSPSGGAYEQYF. The chain joins TRBV27 to TRBJ2-7; 12 positions agree with TRBD2. The CDR3 length is 15 residues. Germline CDR1 reads MNHEY; CDR2 reads SMNVEV (reference sequence). V shed 4 bases and J 2 bases; nucleotides not matched to a gene: 3.

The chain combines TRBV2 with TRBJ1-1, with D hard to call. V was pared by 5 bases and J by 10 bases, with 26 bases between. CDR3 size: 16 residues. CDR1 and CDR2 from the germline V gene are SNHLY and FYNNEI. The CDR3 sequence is CASSPFPNPANRPAFF. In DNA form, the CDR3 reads TGTGCCAGCAGTCCCTTCCCGAATCCGGCCAACAGACCAGCTTTCTTT.

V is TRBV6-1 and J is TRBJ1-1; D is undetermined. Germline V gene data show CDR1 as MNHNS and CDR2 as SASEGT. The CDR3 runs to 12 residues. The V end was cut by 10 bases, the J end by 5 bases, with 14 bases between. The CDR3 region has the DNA TGTGCCACATTACGAACTCGGACTGAAGCTTTCTTT. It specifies CATLRTRTEAFF.

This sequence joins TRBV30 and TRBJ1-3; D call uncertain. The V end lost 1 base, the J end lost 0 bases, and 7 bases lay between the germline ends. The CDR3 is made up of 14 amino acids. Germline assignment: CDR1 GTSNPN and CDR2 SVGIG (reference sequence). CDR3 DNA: TGTGCCTGGAGTGATCCGTTCTCTGGAAACACCATATATTTT. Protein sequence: CAWSDPFSGNTIYF.

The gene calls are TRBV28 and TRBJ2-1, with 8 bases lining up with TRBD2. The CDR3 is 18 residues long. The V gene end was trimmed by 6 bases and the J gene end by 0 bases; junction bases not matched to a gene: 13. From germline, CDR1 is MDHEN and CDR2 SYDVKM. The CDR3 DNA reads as TGTGCCAGCAGCATAGGGACCGAGCGGGGGAGCTCCTACAATGAGCAGTTCTTC. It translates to CASSIGTERGSSYNEQFF.

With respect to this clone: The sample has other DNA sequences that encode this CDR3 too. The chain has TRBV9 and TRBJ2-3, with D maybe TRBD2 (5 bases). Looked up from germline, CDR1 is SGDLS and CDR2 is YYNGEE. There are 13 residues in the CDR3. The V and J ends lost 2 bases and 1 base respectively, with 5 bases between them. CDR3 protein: CASSVGGTDTQYF. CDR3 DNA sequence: TGTGCCAGCAGCGTCGGGGGCACAGATACGCAGTATTTT.

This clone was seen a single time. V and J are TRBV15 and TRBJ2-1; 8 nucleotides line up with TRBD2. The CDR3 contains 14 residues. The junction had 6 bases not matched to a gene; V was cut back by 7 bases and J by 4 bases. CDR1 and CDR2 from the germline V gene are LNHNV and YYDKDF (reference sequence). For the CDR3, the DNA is TGTGCCACCAAAGTAGCGGGACTATACAATGAGCAGTTCTTC. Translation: CATKVAGLYNEQFF.

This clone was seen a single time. This CDR3 reads CASSLRVAGRRYGYTF. The CDR3 DNA is TGTGCCAGCAGCTTAAGGGTGGCAGGTAGGAGGTATGGCTACACCTTC. The chain combines TRBV5-8 with TRBJ1-2, with D hard to call. This CDR3 has 16 amino acids. Trimming removed 2 bases from V and 5 bases from J, with 19 bases in between. Germline CDR1 and CDR2: SGHTS and YDEGEE.

In DNA, the CDR3 is TGTGCCAGCAGTTTGTCCGGACAGGCATGGGCCTACGAGCAGTACTTC. Amino acid sequence: CASSLSGQAWAYEQYF. The V gene is TRBV27, the J gene TRBJ2-7; the match to TRBD1 covers 7 bases. The CDR3 is 16 residues long. J was trimmed by 2 bases and V by 3 bases; bases with no gene match: 10. From germline, CDR1 is MNHEY and CDR2 SMNVEV (reference sequence).

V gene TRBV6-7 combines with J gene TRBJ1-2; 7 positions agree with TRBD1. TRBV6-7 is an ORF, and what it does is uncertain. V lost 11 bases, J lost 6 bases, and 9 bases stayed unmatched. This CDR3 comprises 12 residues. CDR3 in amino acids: CALTARGNGYTF. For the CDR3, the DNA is TGTGCCCTGACGGCCAGGGGGAATGGCTACACCTTC.

The CDR3 DNA reads as TGTGCCAGCAGCTTACGACTAGCGGGAGGGCCAGACCACAATGAGCAGTTCTTC. Amino acid sequence: CASSLRLAGGPDHNEQFF. The rearrangement uses TRBV7-6 and TRBJ2-1; the match to TRBD2 covers 14 bases. The germline CDR1 and CDR2 sequences are SGHVS and FNYEAQ. The CDR3 sequence is 18 residues long. J lost 5 bases, V lost 2 bases, and 8 bases had no gene match. Variable domain in full (rest from reference TRBV7-6 and TRBJ2-1): GAGVSQSPRYKVTKRGQDVALRCDPISGHVSLYWYRQALGQGPEFLTYFNYEAQQDKSGLPNDRFSAERPEGSISTLTIQRTEQRDSAMYRCASSLRLAGGPDHNEQFFGPGTRLTVL.

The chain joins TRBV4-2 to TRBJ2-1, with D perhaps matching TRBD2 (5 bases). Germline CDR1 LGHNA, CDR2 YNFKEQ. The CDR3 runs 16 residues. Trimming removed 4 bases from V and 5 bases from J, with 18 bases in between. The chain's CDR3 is CASSLNGPLEDNEQFF. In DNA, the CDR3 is TGTGCCAGCAGCCTCAACGGCCCTTTGGAGGACAATGAGCAGTTCTTC.

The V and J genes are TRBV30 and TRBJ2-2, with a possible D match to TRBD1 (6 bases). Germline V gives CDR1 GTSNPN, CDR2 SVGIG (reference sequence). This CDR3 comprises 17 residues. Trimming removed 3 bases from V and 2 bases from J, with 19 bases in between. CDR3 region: CAWSLTHGTPNTGELFF. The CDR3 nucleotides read TGTGCCTGGAGCCTCACTCACGGGACACCTAACACCGGGGAGCTGTTTTTT.

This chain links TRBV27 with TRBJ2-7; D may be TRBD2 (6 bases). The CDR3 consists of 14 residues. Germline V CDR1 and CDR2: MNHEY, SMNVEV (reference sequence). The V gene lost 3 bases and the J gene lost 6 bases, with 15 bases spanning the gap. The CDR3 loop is CASSFRLANGEQYF. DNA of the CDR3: TGTGCCAGCAGTTTTAGGCTAGCGAACGGCGAGCAGTACTTC.

This chain's CDR3 is CASSFCVSGRLPDTQYF. CDR3 sequence (DNA): TGCGCCAGCAGCTTTTGTGTTAGCGGGAGGCTGCCAGATACGCAGTATTTT. This chain joins TRBV5-1 and TRBJ2-3; TRBD2 aligns across 10 bases. With V trimmed by 2 bases and J by 4 bases, 10 bases remained unmatched. This CDR3 spans 17 amino acids. Germline CDR1 and CDR2: SGHRS and YFSETQ.

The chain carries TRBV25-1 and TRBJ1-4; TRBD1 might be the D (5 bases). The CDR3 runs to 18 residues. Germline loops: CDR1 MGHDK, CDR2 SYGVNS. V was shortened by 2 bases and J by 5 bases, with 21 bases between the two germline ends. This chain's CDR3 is CASSERSAGGAGNEKLFF. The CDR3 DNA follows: TGTGCCAGCAGTGAACGCTCCGCCGGAGGGGCAGGGAATGAAAAACTGTTTTTT.

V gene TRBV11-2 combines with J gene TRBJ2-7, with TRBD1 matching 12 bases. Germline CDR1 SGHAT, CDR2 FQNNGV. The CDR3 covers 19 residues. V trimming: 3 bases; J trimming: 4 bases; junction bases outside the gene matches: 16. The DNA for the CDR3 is TGTGCCAGCAGCTTCCCGGGACAGGGGGCGACTAACCAGAATTACGAGCAGTACTTC. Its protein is CASSFPGQGATNQNYEQYF.

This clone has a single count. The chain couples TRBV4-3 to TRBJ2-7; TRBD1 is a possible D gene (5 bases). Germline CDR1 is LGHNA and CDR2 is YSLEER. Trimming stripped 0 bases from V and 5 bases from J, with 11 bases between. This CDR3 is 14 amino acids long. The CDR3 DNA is TGCGCCAGCAGCCAAGAAGGGGTTCGGGACGAGCAGTACTTC. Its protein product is CASSQEGVRDEQYF.